Detailed here is one T cell receptor beta chain. This CDR3 has 13 residues. Germline trimming cut 6 bases from V and 10 bases from J; bases unmatched to any gene: 9. Assay used: immunoSEQ multiplex PCR; TCRdb lists only in-frame clones, some missing. The sample has 350,000 to 400,000 clones; roughly 89% are singletons. This sample is drawn from a study of blood T cell repertoires in COVID-19. Study information: Both acute and convalescent COVID-19 samples were obtained from the United States, Italy and Spain. T cells, B-cell-depleted T cells, or PBMCs provided the cDNA or gDNA that served as material.

This sequence joins TRBV12-3 or TRBV12-4 and TRBJ1-2; 9 bases fit TRBD1. The sequencing input was peripheral blood. The sequence derives from a man aged 18 to 30 with active or convalescent COVID-19. The CDR3 region is CASRPGQGFPYTF. The CDR3 nucleotides are TGTGCCAGCAGGCCGGGACAGGGTTTCCCCTACACCTTC.